This is a list of T cell receptor beta chains from one sample in a study of cytotoxic CD8 clonotypes in ibrutinib-treated CLL. Using immunoSEQ multiplex PCR, the repertoire was profiled, and TCRdb retains in-frame clones only, with some absent. The sample has 130,000 or so clones; about 72% are singletons. Sequenced here: PBMCs, sampled after 12 months of ibrutinib treatment. These receptors all stem from a human donor with chronic lymphocytic leukemia. The CDR3 runs from the conserved cysteine through the conserved F or W. The D gene is left open where the match is weak. Part of the rows lack a size; the others show once, few, many or a class for expanded clones.

J: TRBJ1-4; size: -; V: TRBV5-6; D: -; DNA: TGTGCCAGCAAGAACAGGGTGAATGAAAAACTGTTTTTT; CDR3: CASKNRVNEKLFF
J: TRBJ2-1; size: few; V: TRBV5-1; D: -; DNA: TGCGCCAGCAGCTTGGACGGGAGTGAGCAGTTCTTC; CDR3: CASSLDGSEQFF
J: TRBJ1-5; size: -; V: TRBV19; D: TRBD1; DNA: TGTGCCAGTAACCTACAGGGGGCCTATCAGCCCCAGCATTTT; CDR3: CASNLQGAYQPQHF
J: TRBJ1-1; size: many; V: TRBV18; D: TRBD1; DNA: TGTGCCAGCTCACTGGGACAGGGCACAAAAGGGGAAGCTTTCTTT; CDR3: CASSLGQGTKGEAFF
J: TRBJ1-5; size: -; V: TRBV30; D: -; DNA: TGTGCCTGGAGTGGCGGGGGCGCGAATCAGCCCCAGCATTTT; CDR3: CAWSGGGANQPQHF
J: TRBJ2-3; size: few; V: TRBV2; D: TRBD2; DNA: TGTGCCAGCAGTAATAGCGGGTCAATTGCAGATACGCAGTATTTT; CDR3: CASSNSGSIADTQYF
J: TRBJ2-7; size: -; V: TRBV28; D: -; DNA: TGTGCCAGCAATCGTGCCTACGAGCAGTACTTC; CDR3: CASNRAYEQYF
J: TRBJ2-7; size: -; V: TRBV28; D: -; DNA: TGTGCCAGCAGTTTACCCCGGGACTCCCTGGGTGAGCAGTACTTC; CDR3: CASSLPRDSLGEQYF
J: TRBJ1-6; size: -; V: TRBV15; D: TRBD1; DNA: TGTGCCACCAGCGTCCGACAGGGCTTTAATTCACCCCTCCACTTT; CDR3: CATSVRQGFNSPLHF
J: TRBJ2-1; size: -; V: TRBV11-3; D: -; DNA: TGTGCCAGCAGCTTTGGCCTCTACAATGAGCAGTTCTTC; CDR3: CASSFGLYNEQFF
J: TRBJ2-2; size: -; V: TRBV7-9; D: -; DNA: TGTGCCAGCAGCTTAGTGGGCAGCACCGGAGAGCTGTTTTTT; CDR3: CASSLVGSTGELFF
J: TRBJ2-5; size: -; V: TRBV18; D: -; DNA: TGTGCCAGCTCACAGGCGCTTTTGGAGACCCAGTACTTC; CDR3: CASSQALLETQYF
J: TRBJ1-5; size: -; V: TRBV7-8; D: -; DNA: TGTGCCAGCAGCCCAAATGTAAACAGGGATCAGCCCCAGCATTTT; CDR3: CASSPNVNRDQPQHF
J: TRBJ2-3; size: -; V: TRBV9; D: TRBD2; DNA: TGTGCCAGCAGCGGACCGGGACTAGCGGGGGCCGACTCTAGCACAGATACGCAGTATTTT; CDR3: CASSGPGLAGADSSTDTQYF
J: TRBJ2-7; size: -; V: TRBV7-9; D: TRBD2; DNA: TGTGCCAGCAGCCCCCGTTCACTAGCGGGGAATTTACGGGAGCAGTACTTC; CDR3: CASSPRSLAGNLREQYF
J: TRBJ2-7; size: -; V: TRBV30; D: -; DNA: TGTGCCTGGAGTGGGTCCAGAGGACTCTCCTACGAGCAGTACTTC; CDR3: CAWSGSRGLSYEQYF
J: TRBJ2-7; size: -; V: TRBV7-9; D: TRBD1; DNA: TGTGCCAGCAGCTTTTCGGGACAGGGGTCGTACGAGCAGTACTTC; CDR3: CASSFSGQGSYEQYF
J: TRBJ2-6; size: -; V: TRBV5-1; D: TRBD1; DNA: TGCGCCAGCAGCTGGTGGGACAGGGCTGTCGAAAGCTCTGGGGCCAACGTCCTGACTTTC; CDR3: CASSWWDRAVESSGANVLTF
J: TRBJ1-2; size: -; V: TRBV19; D: TRBD1; DNA: TGTGCCAGTAGTGTGACAGGGGCTGACTATGGCTACACCTTC; CDR3: CASSVTGADYGYTF
J: TRBJ2-7; size: -; V: TRBV2; D: TRBD2; DNA: TGTGCCAGCAGGATGCTAGCGGGAGACTCCTACGAGCAGTACTTC; CDR3: CASRMLAGDSYEQYF
J: TRBJ2-1; size: -; V: TRBV4-2; D: TRBD2; DNA: TGTGCCAGCAACCTTTTAGCGGGGGGGCTGTACAATGAGCAGTTCTTC; CDR3: CASNLLAGGLYNEQFF
J: TRBJ2-7; size: -; V: TRBV7-3; D: -; DNA: TGTGCCAGCAGCTTCCGGGACCTGGGAGACTACGAGCAGTACTTC; CDR3: CASSFRDLGDYEQYF
J: TRBJ1-1; size: -; V: TRBV7-9; D: TRBD1; DNA: TGTGCCAGCAGCTTAGGGGACAGGGTGAACACTGAAGCTTTCTTT; CDR3: CASSLGDRVNTEAFF
J: TRBJ2-2; size: few; V: TRBV7-7; D: TRBD2; DNA: TGTGCCAGCAGCCCACACTCGGGACTAGGCACCGGGGAGCTGTTTTTT; CDR3: CASSPHSGLGTGELFF
J: TRBJ2-7; size: -; V: TRBV11-2; D: TRBD2; DNA: TGTGCCAGCAGCTTAGGGCGGGGGTCGGTCTACGAGCAGTACTTC; CDR3: CASSLGRGSVYEQYF
J: TRBJ2-7; size: -; V: TRBV7-7; D: TRBD1; DNA: TGTGCCAGCAGCTTTGGACAGGGGTACGAGCAGTACTTC; CDR3: CASSFGQGYEQYF
J: TRBJ2-7; size: -; V: TRBV11-2; D: -; DNA: TGTGCCAGCAGCTTAGATCGGGCAGGGGAGCAGTACTTC; CDR3: CASSLDRAGEQYF
J: TRBJ2-1; size: -; V: TRBV7-3; D: TRBD2; DNA: TGTGCCAGCAGCTTAGAGGTAGCGGGTTACTACAATGAGCAGTTCTTC; CDR3: CASSLEVAGYYNEQFF
J: TRBJ1-1; size: -; V: TRBV11-2; D: -; DNA: TGTGCCAGCAGCTCGCAACAGGGGAACACTGAAGCTTTCTTT; CDR3: CASSSQQGNTEAFF
J: TRBJ2-7; size: once; V: TRBV28; D: -; DNA: TGTGCCAGCATTTATGCCGGGACAAACTCCTACGAGCAGTACTTC; CDR3: CASIYAGTNSYEQYF
J: TRBJ2-5; size: -; V: TRBV19; D: -; DNA: TGTGCCAGTAGTATAAGTCGACAGCAAGAGACCCAGTACTTC; CDR3: CASSISRQQETQYF
J: TRBJ1-1; size: -; V: TRBV30; D: -; DNA: TGTGCCTGGAGTGTCGGGGCCCGCACTGAAGCTTTCTTT; CDR3: CAWSVGARTEAFF
J: TRBJ1-5; size: -; V: TRBV30; D: -; DNA: TGTGCCTGGAGTGGGGGGCACGATCAGCCCCAGCATTTT; CDR3: CAWSGGHDQPQHF
J: TRBJ2-7; size: -; V: TRBV7-2; D: -; DNA: TGTGCCAGCAGCTTAGACCGGGATTACTACGAGCAGTACTTC; CDR3: CASSLDRDYYEQYF
J: TRBJ2-5; size: -; V: TRBV4-1; D: TRBD2; DNA: TGCGCCAGCAGCCAAGAGAGTTGGCTAGCGGGATCGCAAGAGACCCAGTACTTC; CDR3: CASSQESWLAGSQETQYF
J: TRBJ2-5; size: -; V: TRBV2; D: -; DNA: TGTGCTGGGGGGTTAGGCGGATCTCAAGAGACCCAGTACTTC; CDR3: CAGGLGGSQETQYF
J: TRBJ1-6; size: few; V: TRBV5-1; D: -; DNA: TGCGCCAGCAGCTTCCAGGGAGAGTACTCACCCCTCCACTTT; CDR3: CASSFQGEYSPLHF
J: TRBJ1-5; size: -; V: TRBV5-5; D: TRBD1; DNA: TGTGCCAGCAGCTTGTCAGGGGGGAAGAGCAATCAGCCCCAGCATTTT; CDR3: CASSLSGGKSNQPQHF
J: TRBJ2-1; size: -; V: TRBV28; D: -; DNA: TGTGCCAGCAGCCCGGGCGGGGACAATGAGCAGTTCTTC; CDR3: CASSPGGDNEQFF
J: TRBJ2-3; size: many; V: TRBV5-1; D: TRBD2; DNA: TGCGCCAGCAGCTTGGTGGCTGCGGGGGGGAGCACAGATACGCAGTATTTT; CDR3: CASSLVAAGGSTDTQYF
J: TRBJ2-1; size: once; V: TRBV18; D: TRBD2; DNA: TGTGCCAGCTCACCAGGGACTAGCGGGGGGGCCCCCTACAATGAGCAGTTCTTC; CDR3: CASSPGTSGGAPYNEQFF
J: TRBJ2-7; size: few; V: TRBV5-6; D: TRBD1; DNA: TGTGCCAGCAGCTACCCGGGACAGGGGACCTACGAGCAGTACTTC; CDR3: CASSYPGQGTYEQYF
J: TRBJ2-7; size: -; V: TRBV4-2; D: -; DNA: TGTGCCAGCAGCCAAGGGGCTACATCTACTGTTGAGCAGTACTTC; CDR3: CASSQGATSTVEQYF
J: TRBJ1-2; size: -; V: TRBV5-1; D: -; DNA: TGCGCCAGCAGCCCGGTGCCCGGAGGGTGGGGGAGCCGTGGCTACACCTTC; CDR3: CASSPVPGGWGSRGYTF
J: TRBJ1-5; size: -; V: TRBV19; D: -; DNA: TGTGCCAGTAGTTCCACGAGATACCAGCCCCAGCATTTT; CDR3: CASSSTRYQPQHF
J: TRBJ1-3; size: -; V: TRBV5-1; D: -; DNA: TGCGCCAGCTCAGGGAACTCTGGAAACACCATATATTTT; CDR3: CASSGNSGNTIYF
J: TRBJ2-1; size: -; V: TRBV2; D: -; DNA: TGTGCCAGCATAGGACTGATCAATGAGCAGTTCTTC; CDR3: CASIGLINEQFF
J: TRBJ2-1; size: few; V: TRBV7-9; D: -; DNA: TGTGCCAGCAGCGTGAGCGGTGGGGAGCTAGTCTTC; CDR3: CASSVSGGELVF
J: TRBJ1-2; size: -; V: TRBV18; D: -; DNA: TGTGCCAGCTCCCCCGACGGAGCCTATGGCTACACCTTC; CDR3: CASSPDGAYGYTF
J: TRBJ2-5; size: -; V: TRBV15; D: -; DNA: TGTGCCACCAGCAGAGCCTTCTCTGGACTATGGGGAGAGACCCAGTACTTC; CDR3: CATSRAFSGLWGETQYF
J: TRBJ1-2; size: -; V: TRBV7-2; D: -; DNA: TGTGCCAGCAGGGGACCGGCTAACTATGGCTACACCTTC; CDR3: CASRGPANYGYTF